This TCR beta chain was observed in a study of persistence of HIV-infected CD4 T cells. Trimming took 1 base from V and 2 from J, leaving 5 bases between them. CDR1 is LNHNV and CDR2 is YYDKDF in the germline V gene (reference sequence). The CDR3 is 13 residues long. The stimulus was lysate of CMV-infected fibroblasts, around 11 ug/mL. Responding CD4+ T cells were sorted by upregulation of both CD40 ligand and CD69. Sequencing used immunoSEQ version 4 in survey mode. TCRdb's copy holds only in-frame clones and misses some; the assay was immunoSEQ multiplex PCR. The sample consists of approximately 18,000 clones, approximately 64% of them appearing once. Note on this clone: As yet, its antigen is unknown.

The chain uses TRBV15 and TRBJ2-5; D unresolved. The receptor's source is an adult woman with HIV who was CMV-seropositive. The material sequenced was CD4+ T cells sorted from PBMCs after approximately 19-hour stimulation, taken from a patient who received antiretroviral therapy. The CDR3, as DNA: TGTGCCACCAGCAGAGGGCAACAAGAGACCCAGTACTTC. Protein product: CATSRGQQETQYF.